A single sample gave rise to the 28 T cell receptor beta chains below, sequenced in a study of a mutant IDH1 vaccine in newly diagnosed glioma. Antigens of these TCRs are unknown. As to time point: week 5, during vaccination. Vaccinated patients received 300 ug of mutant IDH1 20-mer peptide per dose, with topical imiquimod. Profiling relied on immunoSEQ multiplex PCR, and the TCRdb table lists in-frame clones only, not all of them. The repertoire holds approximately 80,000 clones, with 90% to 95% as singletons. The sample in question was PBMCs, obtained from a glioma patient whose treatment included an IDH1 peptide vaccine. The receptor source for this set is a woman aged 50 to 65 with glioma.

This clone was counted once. The CDR3 sequence is CASRLGRGEQFF. The CDR3 DNA reads TGTGCCAGCCGCCTGGGCCGCGGGGAGCAGTTCTTC. This sequence joins TRBV28 and TRBJ2-1, with D possibly TRBD2 on 5 matching bases. Between the trimmed V and J ends, which lost 8 bases and 10 bases, there was a span of 15 bases. CDR3 length: 12 amino acids. Per germline, CDR1 MDHEN and CDR2 SYDVKM.

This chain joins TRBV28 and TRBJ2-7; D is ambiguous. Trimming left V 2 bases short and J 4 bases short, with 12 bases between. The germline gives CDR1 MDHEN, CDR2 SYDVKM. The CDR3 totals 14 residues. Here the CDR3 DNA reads TGTGCCAGCAGTTTAGATCCCCTGGCTTACGAGCAGTACTTC. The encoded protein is CASSLDPLAYEQYF. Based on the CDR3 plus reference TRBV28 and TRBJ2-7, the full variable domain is DVKVTQSSRYLVKRTGEKVFLECVQDMDHENMFWYRQDPGLGLRLIYFSYDVKMKEKGDIPEGYSVSREKKERFSLILESASTNQTSMYLCASSLDPLAYEQYFGPGTRLTVT.

The CDR3 DNA reads TGTGCCAGCAGTTATATTGGGGCAGGGGAGACCCAGTACTTC. Amino acids: CASSYIGAGETQYF. The rearrangement links TRBV6-5 to TRBJ2-5, with D maybe TRBD1 (5 bases). V lost 3 bases, J lost 5 bases, and 13 bases lay in between. Germline loops: CDR1 MNHEY, CDR2 SVGAGI. The CDR3 has 14 amino acids.

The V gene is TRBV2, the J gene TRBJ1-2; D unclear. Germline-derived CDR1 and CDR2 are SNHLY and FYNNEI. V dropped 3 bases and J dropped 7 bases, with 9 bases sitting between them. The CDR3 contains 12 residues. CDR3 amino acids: CASSDRVGGYTF. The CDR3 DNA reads TGTGCCAGCAGTGATCGAGTAGGTGGCTACACCTTC.

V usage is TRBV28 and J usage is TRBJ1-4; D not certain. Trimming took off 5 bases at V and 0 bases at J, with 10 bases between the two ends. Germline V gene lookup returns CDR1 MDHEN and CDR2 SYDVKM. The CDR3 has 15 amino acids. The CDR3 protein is CASSTRRTTNEKLFF. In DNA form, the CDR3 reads TGTGCCAGCAGTACCCGACGGACAACTAATGAAAAACTGTTTTTT.

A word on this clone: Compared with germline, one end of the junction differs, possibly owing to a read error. The CDR3 protein is CASSLSSFLETQYF. CDR3 sequence (DNA): TGTGCTAGCAGCTTATCTTCTTTTCTAGAGACCCAGTACTTC. The chain employs TRBV7-7 and TRBJ2-5; D ambiguous. The CDR3 has 14 amino acids. The germline V gene has CDR1 SSHAT and CDR2 FNYEAQ (reference sequence).

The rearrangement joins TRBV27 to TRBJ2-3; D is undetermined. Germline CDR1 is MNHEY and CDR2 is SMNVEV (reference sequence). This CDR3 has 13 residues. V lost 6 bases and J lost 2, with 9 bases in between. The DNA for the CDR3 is TGTGCCAGCAGCGGTCCCCTCACAGATACGCAGTATTTT. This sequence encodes CASSGPLTDTQYF.

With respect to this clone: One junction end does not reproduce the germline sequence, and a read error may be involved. The CDR3 protein is CASSLRQGETQYF. CDR3 DNA: TGTGCCAGCAGCTTGCGACAGGGGGAGACCCAGTACTTC. The chain recombines TRBV5-1 with TRBJ2-5, with TRBD1 matching over 8 bases. Germline V gene data show CDR1 as SGHRS and CDR2 as YFSETQ. This CDR3 spans 13 amino acids.

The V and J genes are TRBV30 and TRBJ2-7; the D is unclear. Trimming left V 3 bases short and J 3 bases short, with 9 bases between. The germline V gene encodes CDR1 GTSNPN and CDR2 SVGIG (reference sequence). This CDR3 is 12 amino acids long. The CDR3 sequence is CAWSGPDYEQYF. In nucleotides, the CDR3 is TGTGCCTGGAGCGGCCCGGACTACGAGCAGTACTTC.

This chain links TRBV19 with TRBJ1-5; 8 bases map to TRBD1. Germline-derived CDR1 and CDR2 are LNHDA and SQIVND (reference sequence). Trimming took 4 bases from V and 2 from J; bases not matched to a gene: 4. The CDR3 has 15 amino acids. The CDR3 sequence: CASSNGGQGNQPQHF. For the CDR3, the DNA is TGTGCCAGTAGTAACGGGGGACAGGGCAATCAGCCCCAGCATTTT. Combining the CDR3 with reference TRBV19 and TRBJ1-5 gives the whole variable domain DGGITQSPKYLFRKEGQNVTLSCEQNLNHDAMYWYRQDPGQGLRLIYYSQIVNDFQKGDIAEGYSVSREKKESFPLTVTSAQKNPTAFYLCASSNGGQGNQPQHFGDGTRLSIL.

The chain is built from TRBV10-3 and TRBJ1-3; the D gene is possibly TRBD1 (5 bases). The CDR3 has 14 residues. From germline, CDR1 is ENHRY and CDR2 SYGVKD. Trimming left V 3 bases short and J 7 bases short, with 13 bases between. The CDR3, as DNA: TGTGCCATCAGTGACAGGGTCCTAGGGAACACCATATATTTT. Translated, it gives CAISDRVLGNTIYF.

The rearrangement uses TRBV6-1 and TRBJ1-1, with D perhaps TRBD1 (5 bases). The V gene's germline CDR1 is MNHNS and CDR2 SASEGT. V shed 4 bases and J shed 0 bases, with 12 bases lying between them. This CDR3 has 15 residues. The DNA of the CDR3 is TGTGCCAGCAGTGTGAGGGGCCCTATGAACACTGAAGCTTTCTTT. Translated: CASSVRGPMNTEAFF.

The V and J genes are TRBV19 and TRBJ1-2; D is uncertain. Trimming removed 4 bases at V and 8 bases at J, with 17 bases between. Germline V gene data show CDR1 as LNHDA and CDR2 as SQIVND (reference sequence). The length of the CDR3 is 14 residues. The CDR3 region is CASSRSPGVGGYTF. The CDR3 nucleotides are TGTGCCAGTAGTAGGAGCCCCGGTGTCGGGGGCTACACCTTC.

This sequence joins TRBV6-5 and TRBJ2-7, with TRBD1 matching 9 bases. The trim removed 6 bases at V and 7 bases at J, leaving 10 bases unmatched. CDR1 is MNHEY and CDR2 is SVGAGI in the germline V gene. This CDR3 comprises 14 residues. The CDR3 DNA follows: TGTGCCAGCAGCAGGGACAGGGCCGTGACGGAGCAGTACTTC. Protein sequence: CASSRDRAVTEQYF.

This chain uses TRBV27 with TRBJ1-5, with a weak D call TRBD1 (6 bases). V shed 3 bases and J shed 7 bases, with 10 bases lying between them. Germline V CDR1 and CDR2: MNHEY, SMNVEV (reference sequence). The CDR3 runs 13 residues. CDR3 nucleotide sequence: TGTGCCAGCAGTTTTGGGGGCAGCCAGCCCCAGCATTTT. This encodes CASSFGGSQPQHF.

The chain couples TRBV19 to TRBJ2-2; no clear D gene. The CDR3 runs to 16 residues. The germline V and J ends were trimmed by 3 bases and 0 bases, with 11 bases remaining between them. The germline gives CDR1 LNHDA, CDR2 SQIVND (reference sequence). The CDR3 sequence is CASSIQVIANTGELFF. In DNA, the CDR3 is TGTGCCAGTAGTATTCAAGTCATCGCGAACACCGGGGAGCTGTTTTTT.

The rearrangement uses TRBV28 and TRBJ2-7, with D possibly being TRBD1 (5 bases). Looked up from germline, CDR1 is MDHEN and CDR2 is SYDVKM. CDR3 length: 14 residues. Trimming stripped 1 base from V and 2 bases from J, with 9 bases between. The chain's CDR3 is CASSLSDNPYEQYF. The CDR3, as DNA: TGTGCCAGCAGTTTATCGGACAACCCCTACGAGCAGTACTTC.

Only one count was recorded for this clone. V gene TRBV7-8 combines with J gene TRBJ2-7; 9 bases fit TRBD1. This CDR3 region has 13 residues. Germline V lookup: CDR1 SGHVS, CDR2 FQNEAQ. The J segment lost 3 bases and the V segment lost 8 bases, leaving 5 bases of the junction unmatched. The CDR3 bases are TGTGCCAGCCGCCGGGACAGGGACTACGAGCAGTACTTC. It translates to CASRRDRDYEQYF.

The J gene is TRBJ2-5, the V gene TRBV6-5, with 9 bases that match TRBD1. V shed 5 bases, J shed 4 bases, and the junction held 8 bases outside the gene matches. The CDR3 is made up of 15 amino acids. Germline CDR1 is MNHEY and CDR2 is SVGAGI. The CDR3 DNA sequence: TGTGCCAGCAGTGGTATAGGACAGGGGAGAGAGACCCAGTACTTC. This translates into CASSGIGQGRETQYF.

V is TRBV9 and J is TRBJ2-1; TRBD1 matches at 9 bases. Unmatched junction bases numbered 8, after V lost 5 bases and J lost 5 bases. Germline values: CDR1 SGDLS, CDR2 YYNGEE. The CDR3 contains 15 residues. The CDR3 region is CASSKTGGKDNEQFF. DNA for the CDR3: TGTGCCAGCAGTAAAACAGGGGGCAAGGACAATGAGCAGTTCTTC.

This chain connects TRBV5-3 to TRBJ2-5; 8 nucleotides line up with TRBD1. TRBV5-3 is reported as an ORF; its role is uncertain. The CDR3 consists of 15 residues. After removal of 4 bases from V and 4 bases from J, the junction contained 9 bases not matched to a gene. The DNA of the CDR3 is TGTGCCAGAAGCCCGGTGGACAGGGAGCGAGAGACCCAGTACTTC. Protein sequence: CARSPVDRERETQYF.

In nucleotides, the CDR3 is TGTGCCAGCAGCTCCCGGAGGGAGAGCTCTGGAAACACCATATATTTT. It codes for CASSSRRESSGNTIYF. The rearrangement joins TRBV7-8 to TRBJ1-3, with D unresolved. The germline CDR1 and CDR2 sequences are SGHVS and FQNEAQ. The V and J ends lost 4 bases and 0 bases respectively, with 13 bases between them. This CDR3 is 16 amino acids long.

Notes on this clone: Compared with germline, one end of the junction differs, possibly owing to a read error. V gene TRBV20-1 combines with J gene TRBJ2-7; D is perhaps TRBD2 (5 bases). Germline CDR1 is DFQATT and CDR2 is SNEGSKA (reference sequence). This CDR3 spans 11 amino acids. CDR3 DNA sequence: TGCAGTGCCAGAGTTGGAGGCCCTGAGTACTTC. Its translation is CSARVGGPEYF.

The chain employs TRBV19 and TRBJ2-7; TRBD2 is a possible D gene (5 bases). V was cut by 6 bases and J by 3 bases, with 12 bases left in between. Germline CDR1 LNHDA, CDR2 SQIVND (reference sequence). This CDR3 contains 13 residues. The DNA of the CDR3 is TGTGCCAGTAGAGAGCGGATAGACTACGAGCAGTACTTC. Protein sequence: CASRERIDYEQYF. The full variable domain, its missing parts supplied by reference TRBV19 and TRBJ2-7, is DGGITQSPKYLFRKEGQNVTLSCEQNLNHDAMYWYRQDPGQGLRLIYYSQIVNDFQKGDIAEGYSVSREKKESFPLTVTSAQKNPTAFYLCASRERIDYEQYFGPGTRLTVT.

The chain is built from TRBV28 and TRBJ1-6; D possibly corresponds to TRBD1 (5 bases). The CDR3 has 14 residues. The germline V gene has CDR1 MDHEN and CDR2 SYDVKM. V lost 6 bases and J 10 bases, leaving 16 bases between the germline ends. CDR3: CASSRTGPGSPLHF. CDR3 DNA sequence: TGTGCCAGCAGCCGAACAGGCCCTGGGTCACCCCTCCACTTT.

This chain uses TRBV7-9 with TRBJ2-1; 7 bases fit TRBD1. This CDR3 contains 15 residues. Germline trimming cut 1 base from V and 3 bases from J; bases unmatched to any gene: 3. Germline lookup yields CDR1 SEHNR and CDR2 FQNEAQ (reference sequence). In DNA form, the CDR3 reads TGTGCCAGCAGCTTAGAAAGACAGGGCTACAATGAGCAGTTCTTC. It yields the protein CASSLERQGYNEQFF.

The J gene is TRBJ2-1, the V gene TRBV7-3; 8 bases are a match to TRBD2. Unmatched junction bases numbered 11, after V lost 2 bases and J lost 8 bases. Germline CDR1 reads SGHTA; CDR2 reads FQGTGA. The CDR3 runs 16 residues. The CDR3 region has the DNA TGTGCCAGCAGCTTAGGGACGGGACTAGGGATCTATGAGCAGTTCTTC. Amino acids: CASSLGTGLGIYEQFF. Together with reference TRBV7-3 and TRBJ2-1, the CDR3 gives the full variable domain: GAGVSQTPSNKVTEKGKYVELRCDPISGHTALYWYRQSLGQGPEFLIYFQGTGAADDSGLPNDRFFAVRPEGSVSTLKIQRTERGDSAVYLCASSLGTGLGIYEQFFGPGTRLTVL.

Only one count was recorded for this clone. The chain's CDR3 is CASSWDSQIDSGNTIYF. DNA of the CDR3: TGTGCCAGCAGCTGGGACTCGCAAATAGACTCTGGAAACACCATATATTTT. The chain uses TRBV7-6 and TRBJ1-3; D may be TRBD1 (5 bases). Trimming took off 4 bases at V and 0 bases at J, with 16 bases between the two ends. The CDR3 contains 17 residues. Germline V lookup: CDR1 SGHVS, CDR2 FNYEAQ. Drawing the rest from reference TRBV7-6 and TRBJ1-3, the complete variable domain is GAGVSQSPRYKVTKRGQDVALRCDPISGHVSLYWYRQALGQGPEFLTYFNYEAQQDKSGLPNDRFSAERPEGSISTLTIQRTEQRDSAMYRCASSWDSQIDSGNTIYFGEGSWLTVV.